The present T cell receptor (beta chain) was sequenced within a study of control samples from healthy donors and cancer patients (dated by TCRdb to the early 2020s). Libraries were constructed by the immunoSEQ multiplex PCR assay. Sourced from immuneACCESS, this table was stored by TCRdb with only in-frame sequences that have V and J called. A share of the clones is absent; for the studies checked, an unresolved V gene accounts for under half, and the remainder has no known explanation. For this sample there are 180,000 or so clones; roughly 95% appear just once. Roughly 4.3% of the sample is in the top ten clones. V loses 6 bases of germline sequence and J loses 5 bases, and the interval between the two ends is 5 bases. Spanning cysteine to phenylalanine, the CDR3 consists of 11 amino acids. CDR3 DNA only is kept here, 33 bases in frame from base 1. CDR1 and CDR2, looked up from the germline V gene (reference sequence), are MNHNY and SVGAGI.

Remarks on this clone: Its binding antigen is unknown. It has no much larger one-base neighbor in the sample; base qualities were not kept.

The sample consisted of blood. Here the chain combines TRBV6-6 and TRBJ1-5; confidence is insufficient to name the D gene. The sequence was collected from a woman aged 60-75 years in good health. Here is the DNA: TGTGCCAGCAGGGGAGATCAGCCCCAGCATTTT. The translation is CASRGDQPQHF.